This record concerns one T cell receptor beta chain sequence. This entry comes from a study of control samples from healthy donors and cancer patients. Germline CDR1 is MGHRA and CDR2 is YSYEKL. Between the trimmed V and J ends, which lost 0 bases and 4 bases, there was a span of 17 bases. The CDR3 runs to 17 residues. Profiled with immunoSEQ multiplex PCR; TCRdb holds only in-frame clones, not every one. Here the sample spans some 13,000 clones, 75% to 85% being singletons. Specimen: formalin-fixed, paraffin-embedded tissue. The TCR comes from a male donor with melanoma. This sequence joins TRBV4-1 and TRBJ2-3; D possibly corresponds to TRBD2 (6 bases). In nucleotides, the CDR3 is TGCGCCAGCAGCCAAGAAGGAAGGGGAGGTTCGGCAGATACGCAGTATTTT. Translated: CASSQEGRGGSADTQYF.